Following are 20 T cell receptor beta chains from one sample sequenced in a study of blood T cell repertoires in COVID-19. TCRdb keeps only in-frame clones here, not all; method: immunoSEQ multiplex PCR. The sample gives some 300,000 clones, roughly 90% of which show up once; around 14% is in the top ten. The source material was peripheral blood. These receptors all come from a woman between 65 and 79 years old with COVID-19, enrolled during active disease.

The CDR3 sequence: CASSPSSSYEQYF. The CDR3 DNA follows: TGCGCCAGCAGTCCGTCGTCTAGCTACGAGCAGTACTTC. The chain couples TRBV5-1 to TRBJ2-7; no definite D call. The CDR3 extends over 13 amino acids. CDR1 is SGHRS and CDR2 is YFSETQ in the germline V gene. The ends were cut back, 5 bases at V and 3 bases at J, with 12 bases in the middle.

V gene TRBV4-2 combines with J gene TRBJ2-1; D may be TRBD2 (6 bases). The germline CDR1 and CDR2 sequences are LGHNA and YNFKEQ. The CDR3 length is 15 residues. V gave up 4 bases and J gave up 7 bases, with 17 bases separating them. CDR3 sequence: CASSRLFAGSNEQFF. CDR3 DNA: TGTGCCAGCAGCCGTTTGTTTGCGGGGTCAAATGAGCAGTTCTTC.

The V call is TRBV9, the J call TRBJ2-3, with D tentatively TRBD2 (6 bases). V dropped 0 bases and J dropped 1 base, with 9 bases sitting between them. Per germline, CDR1 SGDLS and CDR2 YYNGEE. This CDR3 contains 15 residues. In DNA form, the CDR3 reads TGTGCCAGCAGCGTAGGAGGGGAGGGCACAGATACGCAGTATTTT. Amino acid sequence: CASSVGGEGTDTQYF.

The V and J genes are TRBV28 and TRBJ2-5; 11 bases agree with TRBD1. Germline assignment: CDR1 MDHEN and CDR2 SYDVKM. There are 15 residues in the CDR3. J gave up 5 bases and V 5 bases, and 7 bases lay outside the gene matches. The CDR3 DNA is TGTGCCAGCAGTCCTCAGGACAGGGGGCAGGAGACCCAGTACTTC. Translation gives CASSPQDRGQETQYF.

The chain couples TRBV21-1 to TRBJ1-2. TRBV21-1 is classified as a pseudogene. The CDR3 has 12 residues. CDR3 in DNA: TGTGCCAGCAGCAGGGGGGGCTATGGCTACACCTTC. It encodes CASSRGGYGYTF.

The rearrangement links TRBV5-1 to TRBJ1-6, with a weak D call TRBD1 (6 bases). The CDR3 is 15 amino acids. Germline V lookup: CDR1 SGHRS, CDR2 YFSETQ. V was shortened by 3 bases and J by 6 bases, with 13 bases between the two germline ends. CDR3 residues: CASSSAGTSNSPLHF. The CDR3 bases are TGCGCCAGCAGCTCTGCCGGGACAAGTAATTCACCCCTCCACTTT.

This clone has a single count. The rearrangement joins TRBV9 to TRBJ2-3; D is unclear. CDR1 and CDR2 from the germline V gene are SGDLS and YYNGEE. Trimming cost V 1 base and J 6 bases, with 12 bases left between them. The CDR3 consists of 14 residues. The CDR3 region is CASSVLLGGDTQYF. In DNA form, the CDR3 reads TGTGCCAGCAGCGTATTATTAGGCGGCGATACGCAGTATTTT.

V is TRBV5-1 and J is TRBJ2-1; 10 bases line up with TRBD2. CDR3 size: 15 residues. Per the germline V gene, CDR1 is SGHRS and CDR2 is YFSETQ. Unmatched junction bases numbered 3, after V lost 2 bases and J lost 4 bases. In DNA form, the CDR3 reads TGCGCCAGCAGCTTTCAGCGGGGGGGTTACAATGAGCAGTTCTTC. Its protein product is CASSFQRGGYNEQFF.

The chain carries TRBV24-1 and TRBJ2-2; 15 positions agree with TRBD2. CDR1 KGHDR and CDR2 SFDVKD come from the germline V gene. This CDR3 spans 17 amino acids. V gave up 12 bases and J gave up 0 bases; unmatched junction bases: 7. This CDR3 is CAARTSGGDPNTGELFF. The CDR3 nucleotides read TGTGCCGCCCGGACTAGCGGGGGGGATCCGAACACCGGGGAGCTGTTTTTT.

The chain recombines TRBV13 with TRBJ1-6; 9 bases align to TRBD1. The germline V gene encodes CDR1 PRHDT and CDR2 FYEKMQ (reference sequence). V shed 4 bases and J 9 bases; nucleotides not matched to a gene: 4. The CDR3 covers 14 residues. CDR3 residues: CASSSRQGGSPLHF. CDR3 sequence (DNA): TGTGCCAGCAGCTCCCGACAGGGGGGTTCACCCCTCCACTTT. The variable domain in full, with the rest retrieved from reference TRBV13 and TRBJ1-6, is AAGVIQSPRHLIKEKRETATLKCYPIPRHDTVYWYQQGPGQDPQFLISFYEKMQSDKGSIPDRFSAQQFSDYHSELNMSSLELGDSALYFCASSSRQGGSPLHFGNGTRLTVT.

The chain carries TRBV12-5 and TRBJ2-1; 11 bases align to TRBD1. The CDR3 runs to 16 residues. The germline V gene encodes CDR1 LGHNT and CDR2 FRNRAP. V lost 4 bases to trimming and J lost 0 bases; unmatched junction nucleotides: 2. The CDR3 loop is CASGSGTGGSYNEQFF. In DNA, the CDR3 is TGTGCTAGTGGTTCCGGGACAGGGGGCTCCTACAATGAGCAGTTCTTC. The entire variable domain, with the rest obtained from reference TRBV12-5 and TRBJ2-1, is as follows: DARVTQTPRHKVTEMGQEVTMRCQPILGHNTVFWYRQTMMQGLELLAYFRNRAPLDDSGMPKDRFSAEMPDATLATLKIQPSEPRDSAVYFCASGSGTGGSYNEQFFGPGTRLTVL.

V usage is TRBV4-3 and J usage is TRBJ2-7; the D is unclear. The CDR3 totals 12 residues. Trimming cost V 0 bases and J 3 bases, with 3 bases left between them. The V gene's germline CDR1 is LGHNA and CDR2 YSLEER. The CDR3 loop is CASSQDRYEQYF. The CDR3 DNA follows: TGCGCCAGCAGCCAAGATCGCTACGAGCAGTACTTC.

The CDR3 nucleotides are TGTGCCAGCAGCTCCTCCCCGCAGGTGACTAATGAAAAACTGTTTTTT. Translation: CASSSSPQVTNEKLFF. The chain couples TRBV5-6 to TRBJ1-4; unclear D gene. The CDR3 has 16 residues. The germline CDR1 and CDR2 sequences are SGHDT and YYEEEE. V lost 3 bases, J lost 2 bases, and 14 bases lay in between.

The chain carries TRBV18 and TRBJ2-1, with 8 bases fitting TRBD2. V lost 2 bases and J lost 8; bases outside the gene matches: 11. The germline V gene has CDR1 KGHSH and CDR2 LQKENI. The CDR3 consists of 16 residues. The CDR3 sequence: CASSPNMNSGEYEQFF. CDR3 bases: TGTGCCAGCTCACCAAATATGAATAGCGGGGAATATGAGCAGTTCTTC.

The chain is built from TRBV7-8 and TRBJ1-2; the match to TRBD1 covers 10 bases. This CDR3 contains 17 residues. Per germline, CDR1 SGHVS and CDR2 FQNEAQ. V lost 5 bases, J lost 2 bases, and 11 bases stayed unmatched. The CDR3 protein is CASSARVGQGDNYGYTF. In nucleotides, the CDR3 is TGTGCCAGCAGCGCTAGGGTAGGACAGGGGGACAACTATGGCTACACCTTC.

This chain connects TRBV24-1 to TRBJ2-5; possibly TRBD1 for D (5 bases). Trimming removed 5 bases from V and 2 bases from J, with 14 bases in between. The CDR3 has 15 residues. The V gene's germline CDR1 is KGHDR and CDR2 SFDVKD. CDR3 residues: CATSVGKGRQETQYF. The CDR3 nucleotides read TGTGCCACCAGTGTGGGTAAGGGGCGACAAGAGACCCAGTACTTC.

The chain carries TRBV27 and TRBJ2-7, with 8 positions matching TRBD1. V gave up 6 bases and J gave up 6 bases; unmatched junction bases: 7. CDR1 and CDR2 (germline): MNHEY, SMNVEV (reference sequence). CDR3 length: 13 residues. This CDR3 reads CASSTTGEGEQYF. The CDR3 coding sequence is TGTGCCAGCAGCACGACAGGGGAAGGCGAGCAGTACTTC.

This chain joins TRBV4-3 and TRBJ1-6; 8 nucleotides align to TRBD1. Trimming removed 0 bases from V and 3 bases from J; junction bases left unmatched: 7. The CDR3 contains 18 residues. CDR1 is LGHNA and CDR2 is YSLEER in the germline V gene. The DNA for the CDR3 is TGCGCCAGCAGCCAAGATCCGGCAGGGGGCTTCTATAATTCACCCCTCCACTTT. This translates into CASSQDPAGGFYNSPLHF.

The chain combines TRBV7-2 with TRBJ1-1, with D possibly being TRBD1 (5 bases). Germline V lookup: CDR1 SGHTA, CDR2 FQGNSA. The CDR3 runs to 15 residues. V shed 0 bases and J shed 0 bases, with 8 bases lying between them. The CDR3: CASSLATVMNTEAFF. The CDR3 nucleotides are TGTGCCAGCAGCTTAGCGACAGTTATGAACACTGAAGCTTTCTTT.

This clone was seen a few times. The chain employs TRBV5-1 and TRBJ1-2; D may be TRBD1 (6 bases). CDR1 and CDR2 (germline): SGHRS, YFSETQ. The V gene lost 0 bases and the J gene lost 6 bases, with 12 bases spanning the gap. The CDR3 loop spans 14 amino acids. This chain's CDR3 is CASSLAESGDGYTF. The CDR3 DNA is TGCGCCAGCAGCTTGGCCGAGTCAGGGGATGGCTACACCTTC.